What follows is one T cell receptor beta chain and its context. What antigen it recognizes has not been identified. Base-call qualities are not available, and no considerably larger clone is one nucleotide away. This sample is part of a study of regulatory T cells in long-lasting Graves disease (dated by TCRdb to the early 2020s). For the study in its entirety: Persistent Graves' disease meant more than 5 years of antithyroid drug treatment with TSH receptor autoantibodies that stayed positive. On average, persistent Graves' disease patients in the clinical cohort had been on antithyroid drugs for about 9.3 years. The study was conducted in China and was registered as a clinical trial. Peripheral blood TCR sequencing and RNA sequencing compared persistent Graves' disease patients with newly diagnosed Graves' disease patients. TCR sequencing covered roughly 13 persistent and 20 newly diagnosed Graves' disease patients, around 33 samples in total.

The research as a whole found: Lower TCR Shannon entropy and fewer highly expanded clones were observed in persistent Graves' disease patients than in newly diagnosed patients, which suggested clonal expansion. Sequencing and analysis were limited to the TCR beta chain. The authors acknowledged the small sample size as a limitation that may reduce accuracy. Peripheral blood alone was examined, since thyroid tissue, which constituted the primary lesion, could not be accessed. Patients with persistent disease shared more public clonotypes (over 2,500) than newly diagnosed patients did (approximately 990).

Library preparation was by multiplex PCR. The sequencing machine was an Illumina HiSeq 4000. To build TCR beta libraries, CDR3 regions were amplified by Arm-PCR using iRepertoire HTBI primers. Gel purification was performed on PCR products prior to sequencing. The authors processed their data as follows. Gene usage analysis of CDR3 amino acid clonotypes used the 55 to 80 TRBV and 12 to 15 TRBJ segments found across samples. COPE and FqMerger were used to merge filtered high-quality paired reads into contigs. BLAST was used to align contigs to IMGT TRBV, TRBD and TRBJ reference genes, and CDR3 was defined according to IMGT. Highly expanded clones were defined as clonotypes with a frequency above 0.1%. Repertoire diversity was measured by Shannon entropy, and V-J evenness by the Gini coefficient. A clonotype found in more than one individual was treated as public. TCRdb reprocessing: public reads trimmed at Q25 with fastp, clones called with MiXCR, in-frame beta chains kept. One record per CDR3 amino acid sequence lists the most common genes and DNA. The V and J calls and clone size are TCRdb's, not the authors'. The sample table holds around 510,000 distinct CDR3 sequences, of which less than 25% were seen once. The ten largest clonotypes hold roughly 8% of the sample.

The time point label corresponds to: persistent/refractory GD, antithyroid drugs over 5 years with positive TRAb. For both TCR sequencing and RNA sequencing, RNA was extracted from PBMCs in TRIzol. The diagnosis of Graves' disease was made according to American Thyroid Association guidelines. Patients were recruited from an endocrinology department in Xi'an, China. Each patient gave about 9.1 milliliters of peripheral blood, collected in an EDTA anticoagulant tube. PBMCs were isolated by Ficoll Paque Plus density gradient separation without further T cell sorting. An Agilent 2100 Bioanalyzer and agarose gel were used to check RNA quality, and a NanoDrop 2000 was used to measure RNA concentration. This specimen was peripheral blood mononuclear cells (PBMCs), taken when the disease was refractory, from a patient treated with antithyroid drugs. This receptor was taken from a female donor with Graves disease.

The nucleotide sequence reads TGTGCCAGCAGCTTAGGCGCAGGGGTGTCCGCCGGGGAGCTGTTTTTT. Translated, this gives CASSLGAGVSAGELFF. The V gene is TRBV7-6 and the J gene is TRBJ2-2; tentative D gene TRBD1, with 6 bases matching. A distance of 15 bases separates the germline ends of V and J, which lose 1 base and 6 bases respectively. From the germline V gene, CDR1 is SGHVS and CDR2 is FNYEAQ. The CDR3 has 16 amino acids, counting the end cysteine and phenylalanine. The entry retains the CDR3 DNA only, 48 bases that are in frame from base 1.